The clone carrying this TCR beta chain was counted between two and nine times. Its cognate antigen is unknown. This sample stems from a study of T cells after yellow fever vaccination. Across the whole study: Low-cell-number fractions were prepared with SMART-Seq v4 Ultra Low Input.

Trimming pared 4 bases from V and 0 bases from J, leaving 24 bases between. This CDR3 region has 20 residues. Germline CDR1 reads MGHDK; CDR2 reads SYGVNS. By 5'RACE template switching, TCR cDNA was produced, with a universal primer site and UMIs added in the process. TCRdb reanalysed the 5' RACE reads using MiXCR and keeps one entry per CDR3 protein. The table records about 300,000 distinct CDR3 sequences, about 6.6% of them present only once. Study-wide results and caveats: Though it reached lower strength, the secondary response hit its peak faster, day 5 versus 15. Clones from primary vaccination mostly reappeared after the booster (roughly 95% CD4, over 85% CD8).

The chain combines TRBV25-1 with TRBJ2-2, with D perhaps TRBD1 (7 bases). Source: PBMCs, taken more than 35 days after the first yellow fever vaccination. This receptor was obtained from a young man who received the YFV17D yellow fever vaccine. The CDR3 region is CASSGRLGQEVTANTGELFF. CDR3 nucleotides: TGTGCCAGCAGTGGACGACTAGGACAGGAGGTTACCGCGAACACCGGGGAGCTGTTTTTT.